The rows below give T cell receptor beta chains drawn from one sample of a study of T cells in Graves' hyperthyroidism and ophthalmopathy. MiXCR was run by TCRdb on the multiplex PCR reads, yielding one entry per CDR3 protein. The sample has some 740,000 distinct CDR3 sequences, roughly 15% seen once; the top ten hold 10%. Sequenced: blood. The receptors shown here come from a woman aged 18 to 35 with Graves' hyperthyroidism. Each CDR3 is given with its conserved first and last residue. The D gene is left open where the match is weak. The size field is filled for only some rows; it gives once, few, many or a size class.

V gene: TRBV7-9; clone size: many; D gene: NA; J gene: TRBJ1-2; CDR3 DNA: TGTGCCAGCAGAGGAGGAGACACAGCTAACTATGGCTACACCTTC; CDR3 protein: CASRGGDTANYGYTF
V gene: TRBV7-9; clone size: few; D gene: NA; J gene: TRBJ1-3; CDR3 DNA: TGTGCCAGCAGCCATACTCAGTCCGGAAACACCATATATTTT; CDR3 protein: CASSHTQSGNTIYF
V gene: TRBV20-1; clone size: NA; D gene: TRBD1; J gene: TRBJ1-6; CDR3 DNA: TGCAGTGCTCGGGACAGGGGAAGGGGGAATAATTCACCCCTCCACTTT; CDR3 protein: CSARDRGRGNNSPLHF
V gene: TRBV2; clone size: many; D gene: TRBD2; J gene: TRBJ2-7; CDR3 DNA: TGTGCCAGCAGTGTACTAGCGGGAGACGAGCAGTACTTC; CDR3 protein: CASSVLAGDEQYF
V gene: TRBV10-3; clone size: few; D gene: NA; J gene: TRBJ2-3; CDR3 DNA: TGTGCCATCAGTGACCTGGGTACGCAGTATTTT; CDR3 protein: CAISDLGTQYF
V gene: TRBV11-3; clone size: many; D gene: TRBD2; J gene: TRBJ2-5; CDR3 DNA: TGTGCTATTAAGATGCCGGGGGGGCTAAAGACCCAGTACTTC; CDR3 protein: CAIKMPGGLKTQYF
V gene: TRBV24-1; clone size: NA; D gene: NA; J gene: TRBJ2-7; CDR3 DNA: TGTGCCACCAGTGAGTTACTAAACTCCTACGAGCAGTACTTC; CDR3 protein: CATSELLNSYEQYF
V gene: TRBV6-2/TRBV6-3; clone size: many; D gene: TRBD1; J gene: TRBJ2-7; CDR3 DNA: TGTGCCAGCAGTTTCGGACAGGCCGACTACGAGCAGTACTTC; CDR3 protein: CASSFGQADYEQYF
V gene: TRBV24-1; clone size: NA; D gene: TRBD1; J gene: TRBJ1-5; CDR3 DNA: TGTGCCACCAGTGATTTGGGACAGGGCGCCCAGCATTTT; CDR3 protein: CATSDLGQGAQHF
V gene: TRBV6-2/TRBV6-3; clone size: NA; D gene: NA; J gene: TRBJ2-1; CDR3 DNA: TGTGCCAGCAGTTACGGGGGTGTGGGTGAGCAGTTCTTC; CDR3 protein: CASSYGGVGEQFF
V gene: TRBV18; clone size: many; D gene: NA; J gene: TRBJ2-3; CDR3 DNA: TGTGCCAGCTCCAAACCCGCTAGCGGCACAGATACGCAGTATTTT; CDR3 protein: CASSKPASGTDTQYF
V gene: TRBV14; clone size: NA; D gene: NA; J gene: TRBJ2-5; CDR3 DNA: TGTGGTCGCGAGACCCAGTACTTC; CDR3 protein: CGRETQYF
V gene: TRBV30; clone size: many; D gene: TRBD2; J gene: TRBJ2-1; CDR3 DNA: TGTGCCTGGAGTGGTACCCCCGGGGGGTCCCCCTACAATGAGCAGTTCTTC; CDR3 protein: CAWSGTPGGSPYNEQFF
V gene: TRBV20-1; clone size: NA; D gene: NA; J gene: TRBJ2-3; CDR3 DNA: TGCAGTGCTAGAGATTTGGGTCTCGCAACAGATACGCAGTATTTT; CDR3 protein: CSARDLGLATDTQYF
V gene: TRBV12-3/TRBV12-4; clone size: many; D gene: NA; J gene: TRBJ1-2; CDR3 DNA: TGTGCCAGTTCCCGGGGGTCGCGAGGCTACACCTTC; CDR3 protein: CASSRGSRGYTF
V gene: TRBV19; clone size: NA; D gene: TRBD1; J gene: TRBJ1-2; CDR3 DNA: TGTGCCAGTAGTACCGGACAGGGGATTGACTATGGCTACACCTTC; CDR3 protein: CASSTGQGIDYGYTF
V gene: TRBV4-1; clone size: NA; D gene: NA; J gene: TRBJ1-1; CDR3 DNA: TGCGCCAGCAGCCAAGTTGGGCCGAACACTGAAGCTCTCTTT; CDR3 protein: CASSQVGPNTEALF
V gene: TRBV6-2/TRBV6-3; clone size: few; D gene: NA; J gene: TRBJ2-7; CDR3 DNA: TGTGCCAGCAACATCGGGATCTCTCCCTCCTACGAGCAGTACTTC; CDR3 protein: CASNIGISPSYEQYF
V gene: TRBV4-2; clone size: few; D gene: NA; J gene: TRBJ2-2; CDR3 DNA: TGTGCCAACAGCCAAGTTTGGTCTGCGACAGCGAACACCGGGGAGCTGTTTTTT; CDR3 protein: CANSQVWSATANTGELFF
V gene: TRBV7-9; clone size: many; D gene: TRBD1; J gene: TRBJ2-5; CDR3 DNA: TGTGCCAGCAGCTTATTCGGGACAGGGGAAGAGACCCAGTACTTC; CDR3 protein: CASSLFGTGEETQYF
V gene: TRBV28; clone size: many; D gene: NA; J gene: TRBJ1-1; CDR3 DNA: TGTGCCAGCTCCGAACCGGGGCCCGTGGGGAACACTGAAGCTTTCTTT; CDR3 protein: CASSEPGPVGNTEAFF
V gene: TRBV20-1; clone size: many; D gene: NA; J gene: TRBJ1-1; CDR3 DNA: TGCAGTGCACCGACGTCGGGAGGAATGAACACTGAAGCTTTCTTT; CDR3 protein: CSAPTSGGMNTEAFF
V gene: TRBV5-4; clone size: few; D gene: TRBD1; J gene: TRBJ1-2; CDR3 DNA: TGTGCCAGCAGCTCCGCTCCAGGACAGGGGCCCTCCTATGGCTACACCTTC; CDR3 protein: CASSSAPGQGPSYGYTF
V gene: TRBV2; clone size: many; D gene: NA; J gene: TRBJ2-7; CDR3 DNA: TGTGCCAGCAGTGTGGACTTCTACGAGCAGTACTTC; CDR3 protein: CASSVDFYEQYF
V gene: TRBV7-3; clone size: many; D gene: NA; J gene: TRBJ2-1; CDR3 DNA: TGTGCCAGCAGCCACTCGGGTAATGAGCAGTTCTTC; CDR3 protein: CASSHSGNEQFF
V gene: TRBV11-3; clone size: many; D gene: NA; J gene: TRBJ1-2; CDR3 DNA: TGTGCCAGCAGCTTACAAACGTATGGCTACACCTTC; CDR3 protein: CASSLQTYGYTF
V gene: TRBV2; clone size: NA; D gene: NA; J gene: TRBJ2-5; CDR3 DNA: TGTGCCGGCAGTCAGAGACACCAAGAGACCCAGTACTTC; CDR3 protein: CAGSQRHQETQYF
V gene: TRBV7-6; clone size: many; D gene: TRBD2; J gene: TRBJ2-1; CDR3 DNA: TGTGCCAGCACGGACCGGGAGGGCCACAATGAGCAGTTCTTC; CDR3 protein: CASTDREGHNEQFF
V gene: TRBV20-1; clone size: NA; D gene: TRBD1; J gene: TRBJ1-5; CDR3 DNA: TGCAGTGCCAGAGAGGACAGGGGTGGCAATCAGCCCCAGCATTTT; CDR3 protein: CSAREDRGGNQPQHF
V gene: TRBV12-3/TRBV12-4; clone size: many; D gene: TRBD1; J gene: TRBJ1-2; CDR3 DNA: TGTGCCAGCAGTTTAGTCCGGACAGGGGGGAACTATGGCTACACCTTC; CDR3 protein: CASSLVRTGGNYGYTF
V gene: TRBV11-2; clone size: NA; D gene: NA; J gene: TRBJ2-3; CDR3 DNA: TGTGTCAGTGCCAGGGCTACAGATACGCAGTATTTT; CDR3 protein: CVSARATDTQYF
V gene: TRBV28; clone size: many; D gene: NA; J gene: TRBJ1-2; CDR3 DNA: TGTGCCAGCAGTTTTCCCGTGGGCGGGGATAACTATGGCTACACCTTC; CDR3 protein: CASSFPVGGDNYGYTF
V gene: TRBV7-8; clone size: many; D gene: TRBD1; J gene: TRBJ1-1; CDR3 DNA: TGTGCCAGCAGCCCCGTCATAGGGACAGGGGGCTGGAACACTGAAGCTTTCTTT; CDR3 protein: CASSPVIGTGGWNTEAFF
V gene: TRBV7-2; clone size: NA; D gene: TRBD2; J gene: TRBJ2-4; CDR3 DNA: TGTGCCAGCAGCCCAGGACGGGGGACTAGCGGGAGGGCCTTTAACATTCAGTACTTC; CDR3 protein: CASSPGRGTSGRAFNIQYF
V gene: TRBV6-2/TRBV6-3; clone size: many; D gene: TRBD2; J gene: TRBJ2-3; CDR3 DNA: TGTGCCAGCAGTTACGCGACTAGCGGCTACAGACTAGATACGCAGTATTTT; CDR3 protein: CASSYATSGYRLDTQYF
V gene: TRBV5-1; clone size: many; D gene: NA; J gene: TRBJ2-2; CDR3 DNA: TGCGCCAGCAGCTTGCAAGAACAGGGAAACACCGGGGAGCTGTTTTTT; CDR3 protein: CASSLQEQGNTGELFF
V gene: TRBV5-5; clone size: few; D gene: NA; J gene: TRBJ1-2; CDR3 DNA: TGTGCCAGCAGCTTGGCCCCCGGGCTCTATGGCTACACCTTC; CDR3 protein: CASSLAPGLYGYTF